This T cell receptor (beta chain) emerged from a study of regulatory T cells in long-lasting Graves disease. Whole-study context: Graves' patients with a new diagnosis had received antithyroid drugs under 3 months.

Findings and caveats of the study: Few sampled subjects may have lowered accuracy. TRBV28, TRBJ1-2 and TRBJ2-5 were favored in persistent disease. Thyroid tissue went unstudied; only peripheral blood was examined.

The sample holds a few counts of this clonotype. Its specificity is unknown. Time point denoted: newly diagnosed GD, antithyroid drugs for less than 3 months. PBMC-extracted RNA yielded the TCR library. Germline V CDR1 and CDR2: MGHDK, SYGVNS. This CDR3 region has 15 residues. With 4 bases removed from V and 0 bases from J, the gap between germline ends came to 12 bases. CDR3-region Arm-PCR and iRepertoire HTBI primers produced the TCR beta libraries. From the multiplex PCR reads, TCRdb called clonotypes with MiXCR, one entry per CDR3 protein. Among some 200,000 distinct CDR3 sequences listed, about 19% were seen once. Another study also made use of these data, one on T cells in Graves' hyperthyroidism and ophthalmopathy.

This clonotype was sampled from a woman aged 25 to 45 with Graves disease. Sequencing used peripheral blood mononuclear cells (PBMCs), obtained at new diagnosis, from a patient treated with antithyroid drugs. This chain uses TRBV25-1 with TRBJ1-2, with D possibly being TRBD1 (6 bases). The CDR3 sequence: CASSGGGATNYGYTF. The CDR3 DNA is TGTGCCAGCAGTGGAGGGGGAGCAACTAACTATGGCTACACCTTC.